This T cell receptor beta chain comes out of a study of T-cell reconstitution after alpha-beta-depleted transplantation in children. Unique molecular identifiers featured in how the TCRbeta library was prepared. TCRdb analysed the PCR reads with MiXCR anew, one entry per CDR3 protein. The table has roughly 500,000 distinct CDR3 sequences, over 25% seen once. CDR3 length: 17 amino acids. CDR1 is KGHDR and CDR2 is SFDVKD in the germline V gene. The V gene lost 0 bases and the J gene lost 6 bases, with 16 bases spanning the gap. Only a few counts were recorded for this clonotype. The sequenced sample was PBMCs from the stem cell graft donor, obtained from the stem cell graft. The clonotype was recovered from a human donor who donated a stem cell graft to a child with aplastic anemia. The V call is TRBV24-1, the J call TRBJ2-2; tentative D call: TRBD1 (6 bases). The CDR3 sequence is CATSDLPGVYGAGELFF. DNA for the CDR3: TGTGCCACCAGTGATTTGCCAGGGGTCTATGGTGCCGGGGAGCTGTTTTTT.